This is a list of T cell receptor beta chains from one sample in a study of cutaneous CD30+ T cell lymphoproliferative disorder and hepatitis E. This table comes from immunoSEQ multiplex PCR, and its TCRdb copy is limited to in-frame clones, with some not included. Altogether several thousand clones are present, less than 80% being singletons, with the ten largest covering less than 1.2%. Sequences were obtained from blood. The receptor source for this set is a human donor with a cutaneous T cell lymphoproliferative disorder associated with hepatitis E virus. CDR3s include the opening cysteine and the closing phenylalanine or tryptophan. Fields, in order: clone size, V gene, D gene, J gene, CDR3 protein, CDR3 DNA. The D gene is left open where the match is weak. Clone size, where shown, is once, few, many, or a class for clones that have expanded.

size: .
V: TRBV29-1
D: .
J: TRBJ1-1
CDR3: CSIQGGGFMNTEAFF
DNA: TGCAGCATTCAGGGTGGAGGTTTCATGAACACTGAAGCTTTCTTT

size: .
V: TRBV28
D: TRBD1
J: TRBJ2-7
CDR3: CASSSRGLHEQYF
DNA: TGTGCCAGCAGCTCCAGGGGGCTTCACGAGCAGTACTTC

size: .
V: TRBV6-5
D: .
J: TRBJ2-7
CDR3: CASSYTPWGYEQYF
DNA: TGTGCCAGCAGTTACACGCCGTGGGGCTACGAGCAGTACTTC

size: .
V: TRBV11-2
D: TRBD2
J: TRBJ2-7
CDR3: CASSLGAGAYEQYF
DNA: TGTGCCAGCAGCTTAGGAGCGGGAGCCTACGAGCAGTACTTC

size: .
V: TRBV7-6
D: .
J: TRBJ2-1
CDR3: CASSLFSESSYNEQFF
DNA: TGTGCCAGCAGCTTATTCAGTGAGAGCTCCTACAATGAGCAGTTCTTC

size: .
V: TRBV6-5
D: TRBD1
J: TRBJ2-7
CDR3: CASSYSPGGSYEQYF
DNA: TGTGCCAGCAGTTACTCGCCAGGGGGCTCCTACGAGCAGTACTTC

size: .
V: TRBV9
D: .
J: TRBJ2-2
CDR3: CASSPHTGELFF
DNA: TGTGCCAGCAGCCCCCACACCGGGGAGCTGTTTTTT

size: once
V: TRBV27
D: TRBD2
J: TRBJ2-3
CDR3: CASSPGTSGRARGTDTQYF
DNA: TGTGCCAGCAGTCCAGGGACTAGCGGGAGGGCCCGGGGCACAGATACGCAGTATTTT

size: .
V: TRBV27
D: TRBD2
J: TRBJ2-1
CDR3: CASSLAGPYNEQFF
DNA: TGTGCCAGCAGTCTAGCGGGACCCTACAATGAGCAGTTCTTC

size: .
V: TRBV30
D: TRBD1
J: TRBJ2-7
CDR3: CAWSVQGTGNSYEQYF
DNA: TGTGCCTGGAGTGTACAAGGGACAGGGAACTCCTACGAGCAGTACTTC

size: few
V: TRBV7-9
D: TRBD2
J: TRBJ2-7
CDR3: CASGTRFGEQYF
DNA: TGTGCCAGTGGGACTAGATTTGGCGAGCAGTACTTC

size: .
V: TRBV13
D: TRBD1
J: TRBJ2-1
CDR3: CASSLLKGADLNEQFF
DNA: TGTGCCAGCAGCTTATTAAAGGGGGCGGACCTCAACGAGCAGTTCTTC

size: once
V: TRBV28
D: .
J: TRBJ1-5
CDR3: CASSLWPGGNQPQHF
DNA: TGTGCCAGCAGTTTATGGCCAGGGGGCAATCAGCCCCAGCATTTT

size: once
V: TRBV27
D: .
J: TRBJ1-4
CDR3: CASSLSWGLYEKLFF
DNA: TGTGCCAGCAGTTTATCGTGGGGGTTATATGAAAAACTGTTTTTT

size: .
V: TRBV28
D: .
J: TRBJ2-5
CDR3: CASNTGAYQETQYF
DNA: TGTGCCAGCAACACGGGGGCGTACCAAGAGACCCAGTACTTC

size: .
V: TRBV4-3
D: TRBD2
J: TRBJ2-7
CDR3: CASSQDPSGSSYEQYF
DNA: TGCGCCAGCAGCCAAGATCCTAGCGGGAGCTCCTACGAGCAGTACTTC

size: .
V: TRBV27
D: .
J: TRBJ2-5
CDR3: CASSLYYQETQYF
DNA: TGTGCCAGCAGTTTGTATTACCAAGAGACCCAGTACTTC

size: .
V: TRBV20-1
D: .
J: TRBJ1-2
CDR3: CSATRPYGYTF
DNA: TGCAGTGCTACCCGTCCCTATGGCTACACCTTC

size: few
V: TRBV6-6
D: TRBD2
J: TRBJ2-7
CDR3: CASSRTSESYEQYF
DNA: TGTGCCAGCAGTCGGACTAGCGAGTCCTACGAGCAGTACTTC

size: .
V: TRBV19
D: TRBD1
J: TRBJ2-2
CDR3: CASSRRTGGTGELFF
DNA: TGTGCCAGTAGTAGGAGGACAGGCGGCACCGGGGAGCTGTTTTTT

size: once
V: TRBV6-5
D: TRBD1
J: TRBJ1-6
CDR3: CASSYGQVQNSPLHF
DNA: TGTGCCAGCAGTTACGGACAGGTTCAGAATTCACCCCTCCACTTT

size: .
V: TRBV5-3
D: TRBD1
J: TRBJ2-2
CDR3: CARSLFRARGRTGELFF
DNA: TGTGCCAGAAGCCTCTTCCGGGCCAGGGGGCGTACCGGGGAGCTGTTTTTT

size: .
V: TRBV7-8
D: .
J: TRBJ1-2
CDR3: CASSSTPGEGYGYTF
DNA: TGTGCCAGCAGCTCCACACCCGGGGAGGGCTATGGCTACACCTTC

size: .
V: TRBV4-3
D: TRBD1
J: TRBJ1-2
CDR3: CASSQHTGTAYYGYTF
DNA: TGCGCCAGCAGCCAACACACCGGGACAGCTTACTATGGCTACACCTTC

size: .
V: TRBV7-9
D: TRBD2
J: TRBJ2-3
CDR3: CASSLTASGHTDTQYF
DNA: TGTGCCAGCAGCCTCACAGCTAGCGGACACACAGATACGCAGTATTTT

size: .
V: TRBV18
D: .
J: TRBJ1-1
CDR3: CASSLDRAQTEAFF
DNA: TGTGCCAGCTCACTCGACAGAGCCCAGACTGAAGCTTTCTTT

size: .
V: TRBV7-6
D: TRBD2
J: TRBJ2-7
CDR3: CASSPTSGVIAYEQYF
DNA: TGTGCCAGCAGCCCGACTAGCGGGGTAATCGCTTACGAGCAGTACTTC

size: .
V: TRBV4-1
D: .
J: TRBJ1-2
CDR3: CASRPQGKSWGYTF
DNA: TGCGCCAGCAGACCCCAGGGGAAGTCGTGGGGCTACACCTTC

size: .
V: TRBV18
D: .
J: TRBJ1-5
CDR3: CASSPGAQALNQPQHF
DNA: TGTGCCAGCTCACCGGGGGCACAGGCCCTCAATCAGCCCCAGCATTTT

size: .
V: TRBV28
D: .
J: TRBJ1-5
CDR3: CASRNPELYQPQHF
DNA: TGTGCCAGCCGGAATCCCGAGCTCTATCAGCCCCAGCATTTT

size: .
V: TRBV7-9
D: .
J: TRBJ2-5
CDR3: CASSPGTVLGETQYF
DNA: TGTGCCAGCAGCCCTGGGACGGTTTTGGGGGAGACCCAGTACTTC

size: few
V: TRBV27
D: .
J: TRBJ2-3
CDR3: CASSLFRRDTQYF
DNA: TGTGCCAGCAGTTTATTTCGGAGAGATACGCAGTATTTT

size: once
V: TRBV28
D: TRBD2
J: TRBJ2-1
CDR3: CASSFHLAGGRGEQFF
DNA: TGTGCCAGCAGTTTCCATCTAGCGGGAGGACGGGGTGAGCAGTTCTTC

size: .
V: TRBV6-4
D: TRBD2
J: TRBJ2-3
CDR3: CASSDSDGGGGTDTQYF
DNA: TGTGCCAGCAGTGACTCGGACGGGGGGGGCGGCACAGATACGCAGTATTTT

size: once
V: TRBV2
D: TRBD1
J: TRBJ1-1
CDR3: CASSEGQVHTEAFF
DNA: TGTGCCAGCAGTGAGGGACAGGTGCACACTGAAGCTTTCTTT

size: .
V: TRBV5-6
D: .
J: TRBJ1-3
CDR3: CASRVGQSGNTIYF
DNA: TGTGCCAGCAGGGTCGGACAGTCCGGAAACACCATATATTTT